This T cell receptor beta chain was captured by sequencing in a study of CD8 T cells in Susac syndrome. CD8+ and CD4+ T cells from blood underwent TCR beta sequencing, which was carried out in a high-throughput format. The authors negatively isolated CD8+ and CD4+ T cells and FACS-enriched TEMRA cells. On this clonotype: The antigen remains unidentified.

The authors reverse transcribed about 0.5 to 1 ug RNA with random hexamers. An immunoSEQ multiplex PCR amplified TCR beta CDR3 over 54 Vbeta and 13 Jbeta. Via MiXCR, TCRdb re-called the immunoSEQ multiplex PCR reads, giving one row per CDR3 protein. The sample yields some 180,000 distinct CDR3 sequences, about 95% seen once. Study conclusions and caveats: Regarding the TCR sequencing and HLA analysis, the study admitted that a relatively small number of individuals were involved.

The sequence derives from a human donor in good health. Sequenced sample: CD4+ T cells from PBMCs.

CDR3 sequence reads: CSVPPFRASYEQYF. The CDR3 region has the DNA TGCAGCGTCCCCCCCTTCAGAGCTTCCTACGAGCAGTACTTC. This chain uses TRBV29-1 with TRBJ2-7; D is unclear. V gave up 6 bases and J gave up 1 base, with 16 bases separating them. Germline V lookup: CDR1 SQVTM, CDR2 ANQGSEA. CDR3 length: 14 residues.